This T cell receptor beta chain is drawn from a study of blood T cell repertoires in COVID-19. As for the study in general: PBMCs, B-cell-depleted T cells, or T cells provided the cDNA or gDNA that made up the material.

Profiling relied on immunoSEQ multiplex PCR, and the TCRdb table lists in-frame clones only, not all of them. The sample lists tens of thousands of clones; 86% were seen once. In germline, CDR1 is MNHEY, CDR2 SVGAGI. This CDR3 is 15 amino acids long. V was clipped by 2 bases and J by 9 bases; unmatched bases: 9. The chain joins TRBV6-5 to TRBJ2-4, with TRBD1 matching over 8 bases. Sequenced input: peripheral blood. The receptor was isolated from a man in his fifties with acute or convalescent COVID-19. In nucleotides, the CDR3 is TGTGCCAGCAGTTACACAACCGGGACAGGCGGCATTCAGTACTTC. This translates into CASSYTTGTGGIQYF.